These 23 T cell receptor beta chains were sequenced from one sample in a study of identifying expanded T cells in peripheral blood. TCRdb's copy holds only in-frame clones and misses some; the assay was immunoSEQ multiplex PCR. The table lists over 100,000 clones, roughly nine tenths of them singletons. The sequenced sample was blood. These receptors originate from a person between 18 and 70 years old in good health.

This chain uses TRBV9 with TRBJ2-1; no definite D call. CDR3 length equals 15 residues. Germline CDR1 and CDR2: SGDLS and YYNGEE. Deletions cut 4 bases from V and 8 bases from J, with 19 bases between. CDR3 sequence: CASSPADFRSHEQFF. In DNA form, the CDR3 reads TGTGCCAGCAGCCCGGCAGACTTTAGGTCCCATGAGCAGTTCTTC.

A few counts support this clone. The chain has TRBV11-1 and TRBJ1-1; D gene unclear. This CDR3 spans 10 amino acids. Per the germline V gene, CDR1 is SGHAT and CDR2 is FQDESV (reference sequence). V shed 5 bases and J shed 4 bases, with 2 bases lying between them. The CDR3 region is CASSPTEAFF. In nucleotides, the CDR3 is TGTGCCAGCAGCCCCACTGAAGCTTTCTTT.

The CDR3 here is CATSRGVDEQYF. CDR3 DNA: TGTGCCACCAGCAGAGGGGTGGACGAGCAGTACTTC. The chain carries TRBV15 and TRBJ2-7; D is ambiguous. The germline CDR1 and CDR2 sequences are LNHNV and YYDKDF (reference sequence). Deletions cut 1 base from V and 5 bases from J, with 6 bases between. The CDR3 has 12 amino acids.

Here the CDR3 reads CATGQGVLYEQYF. The CDR3 DNA follows: TGTGCCACCGGACAGGGGGTCCTCTACGAGCAGTACTTC. The genes are TRBV28 and TRBJ2-7, with 10 nucleotides matching TRBD1. The ends lost 10 bases at V and 3 bases at J; junction bases unmatched: 6. Germline lookup yields CDR1 MDHEN and CDR2 SYDVKM. This CDR3 contains 13 residues. Combining the CDR3 with reference TRBV28 and TRBJ2-7 gives the whole variable domain DVKVTQSSRYLVKRTGEKVFLECVQDMDHENMFWYRQDPGLGLRLIYFSYDVKMKEKGDIPEGYSVSREKKERFSLILESASTNQTSMYLCATGQGVLYEQYFGPGTRLTVT.

CDR3 in amino acids: CASSLEPGGWEKLFF. CDR3 in DNA: TGCGCCAGCAGCTTGGAACCAGGGGGGTGGGAAAAACTGTTTTTT. This chain joins TRBV5-1 and TRBJ1-4; TRBD1 agrees at 7 bases. V was pared by 0 bases and J by 8 bases, with 7 bases of the junction left unmatched. The CDR3 contains 15 residues. Germline values: CDR1 SGHRS, CDR2 YFSETQ.

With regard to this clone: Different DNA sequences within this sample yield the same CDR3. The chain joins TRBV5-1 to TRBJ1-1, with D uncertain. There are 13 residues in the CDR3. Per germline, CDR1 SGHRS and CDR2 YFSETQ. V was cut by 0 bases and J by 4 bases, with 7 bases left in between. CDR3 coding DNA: TGCGCCAGCAGCTTGGGGGGAGGCACTGAAGCTTTCTTT. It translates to CASSLGGGTEAFF.

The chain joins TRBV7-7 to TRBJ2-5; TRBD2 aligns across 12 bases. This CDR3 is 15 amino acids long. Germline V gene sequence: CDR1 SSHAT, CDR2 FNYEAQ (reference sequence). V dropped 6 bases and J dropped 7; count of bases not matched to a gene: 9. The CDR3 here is CASRPSGRVPGTQYF. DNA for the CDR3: TGTGCCAGCAGACCTAGCGGGAGGGTCCCAGGGACCCAGTACTTC.

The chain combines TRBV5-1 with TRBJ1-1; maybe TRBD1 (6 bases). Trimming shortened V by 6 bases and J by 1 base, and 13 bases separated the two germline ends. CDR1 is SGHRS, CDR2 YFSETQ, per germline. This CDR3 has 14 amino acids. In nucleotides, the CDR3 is TGCGCCAGCACACAGGGCTTGCGGAACACTGAAGCTTTCTTT. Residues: CASTQGLRNTEAFF.

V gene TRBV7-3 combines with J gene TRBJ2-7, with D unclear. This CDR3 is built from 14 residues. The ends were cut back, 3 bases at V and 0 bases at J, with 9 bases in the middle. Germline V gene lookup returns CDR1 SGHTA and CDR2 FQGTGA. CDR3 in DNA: TGTGCCAGCAGCTTTCGGCGGACCTCCTACGAGCAGTACTTC. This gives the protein CASSFRRTSYEQYF. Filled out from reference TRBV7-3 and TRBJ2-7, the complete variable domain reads GAGVSQTPSNKVTEKGKYVELRCDPISGHTALYWYRQSLGQGPEFLIYFQGTGAADDSGLPNDRFFAVRPEGSVSTLKIQRTERGDSAVYLCASSFRRTSYEQYFGPGTRLTVT.

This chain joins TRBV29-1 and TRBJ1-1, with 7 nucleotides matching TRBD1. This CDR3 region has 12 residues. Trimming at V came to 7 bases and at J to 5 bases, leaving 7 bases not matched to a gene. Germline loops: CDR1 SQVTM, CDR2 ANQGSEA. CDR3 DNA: TGCAGCGCCCAACCAGGGGGAACTGAAGCTTTCTTT. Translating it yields CSAQPGGTEAFF.

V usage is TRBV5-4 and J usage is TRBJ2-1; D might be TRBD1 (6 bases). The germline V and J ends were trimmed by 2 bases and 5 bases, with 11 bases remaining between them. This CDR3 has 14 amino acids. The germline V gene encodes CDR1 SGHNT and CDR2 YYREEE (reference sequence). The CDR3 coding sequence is TGTGCCAGCAGCTTTGGGGGCCCAGACAATGAGCAGTTCTTC. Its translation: CASSFGGPDNEQFF.

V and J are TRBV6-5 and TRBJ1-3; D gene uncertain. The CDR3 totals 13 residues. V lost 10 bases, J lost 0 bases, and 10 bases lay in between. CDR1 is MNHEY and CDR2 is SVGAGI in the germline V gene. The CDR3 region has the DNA TGTGCCACCCGGCTGGACTCTGGAAACACCATATATTTT. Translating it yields CATRLDSGNTIYF.

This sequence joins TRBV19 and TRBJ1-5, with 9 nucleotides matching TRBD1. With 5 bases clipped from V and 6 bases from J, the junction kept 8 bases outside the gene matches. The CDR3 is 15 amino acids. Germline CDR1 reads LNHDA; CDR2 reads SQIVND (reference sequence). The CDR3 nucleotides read TGTGCCAGTAGTCTCCAACAGGGGGCCGGTCAGCCCCAGCATTTT. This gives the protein CASSLQQGAGQPQHF.

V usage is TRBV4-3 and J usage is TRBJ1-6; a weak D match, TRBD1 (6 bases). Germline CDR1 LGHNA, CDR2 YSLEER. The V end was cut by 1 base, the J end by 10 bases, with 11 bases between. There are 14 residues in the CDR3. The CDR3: CASSQAGEGSPLHF. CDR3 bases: TGCGCCAGCAGCCAAGCAGGGGAGGGGTCACCCCTCCACTTT.

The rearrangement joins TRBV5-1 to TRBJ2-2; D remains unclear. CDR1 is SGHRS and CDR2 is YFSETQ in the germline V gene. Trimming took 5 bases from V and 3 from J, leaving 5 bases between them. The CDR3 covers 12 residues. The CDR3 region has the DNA TGCGCCAGCAGAGTCGACACCGGGGAGCTGTTTTTT. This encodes CASRVDTGELFF.

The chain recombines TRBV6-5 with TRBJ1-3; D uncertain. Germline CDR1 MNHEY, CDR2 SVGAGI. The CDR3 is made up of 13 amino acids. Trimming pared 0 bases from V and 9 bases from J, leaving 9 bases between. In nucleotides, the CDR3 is TGTGCCAGCAGTTACTCGAGGCTCACCACCATATATTTT. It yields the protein CASSYSRLTTIYF.

CDR3 in DNA: TGTGCCAGCAGCTATCCGGGGCAGATATCTATTGGCTACACCTTC. Encoded protein: CASSYPGQISIGYTF. This chain links TRBV7-9 with TRBJ1-2; tentatively, D is TRBD1 (5 bases). This CDR3 spans 15 amino acids. CDR1 is SEHNR, CDR2 FQNEAQ, per germline (reference sequence). The V and J ends lost 4 bases and 7 bases respectively, with 19 bases between them.

CDR3 coding DNA: TGTGCCAGCAGCCCAGGGGCGGGGAACACTGAAGCTTTCTTT. Its translation is CASSPGAGNTEAFF. This chain links TRBV7-3 with TRBJ1-1, with a weak D call TRBD1 (6 bases). Germline V gene sequence: CDR1 SGHTA, CDR2 FQGTGA. The CDR3 runs to 14 residues. Trimming left V 5 bases short and J 1 base short, with 11 bases between.

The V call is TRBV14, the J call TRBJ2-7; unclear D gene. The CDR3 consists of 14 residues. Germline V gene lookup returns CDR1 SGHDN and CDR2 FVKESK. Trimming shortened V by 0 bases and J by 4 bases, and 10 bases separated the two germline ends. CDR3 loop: CASSQDPADYEQYF. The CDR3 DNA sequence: TGTGCCAGCAGCCAAGACCCGGCAGATTACGAGCAGTACTTC. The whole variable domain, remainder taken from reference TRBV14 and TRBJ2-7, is EAGVTQFPSHSVIEKGQTVTLRCDPISGHDNLYWYRRVMGKEIKFLLHFVKESKQDESGMPNNRFLAERTGGTYSTLKVQPAELEDSGVYFCASSQDPADYEQYFGPGTRLTVT.

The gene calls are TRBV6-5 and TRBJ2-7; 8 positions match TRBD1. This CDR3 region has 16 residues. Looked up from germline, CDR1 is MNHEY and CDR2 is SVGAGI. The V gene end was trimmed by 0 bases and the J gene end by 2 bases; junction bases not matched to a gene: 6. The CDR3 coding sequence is TGTGCCAGCAGTTACTCTGGGGGACAGGACACCTACGAGCAGTACTTC. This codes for CASSYSGGQDTYEQYF.

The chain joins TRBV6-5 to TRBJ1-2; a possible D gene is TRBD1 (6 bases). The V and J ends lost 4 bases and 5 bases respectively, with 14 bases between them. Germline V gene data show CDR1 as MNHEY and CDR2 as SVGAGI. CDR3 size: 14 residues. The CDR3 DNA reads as TGTGCCAGCAGTTGGGGCGGGGGCAAGTATGGCTACACCTTC. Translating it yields CASSWGGGKYGYTF.

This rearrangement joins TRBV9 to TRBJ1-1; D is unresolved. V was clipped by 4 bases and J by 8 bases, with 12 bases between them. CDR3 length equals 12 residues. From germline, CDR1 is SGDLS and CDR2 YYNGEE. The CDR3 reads CASSLDGSEAFF. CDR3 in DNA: TGTGCCAGCAGCCTAGATGGATCAGAAGCTTTCTTT. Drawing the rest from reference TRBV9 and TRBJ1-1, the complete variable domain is DSGVTQTPKHLITATGQRVTLRCSPRSGDLSVYWYQQSLDQGLQFLIQYYNGEERAKGNILERFSAQQFPDLHSELNLSSLELGDSALYFCASSLDGSEAFFGQGTRLTVV.

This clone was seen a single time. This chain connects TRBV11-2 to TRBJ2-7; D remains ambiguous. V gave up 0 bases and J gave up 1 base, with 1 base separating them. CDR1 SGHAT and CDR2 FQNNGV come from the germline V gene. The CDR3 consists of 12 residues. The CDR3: CASSLESYEQYF. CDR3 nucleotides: TGTGCCAGCAGCTTAGAGTCCTACGAGCAGTACTTC.